This TCR beta chain was found in a study of T cell changes during pregnancy in multiple sclerosis. The repertoire was sequenced with immunoSEQ multiplex PCR; TCRdb's copy has only in-frame clones and lacks some. The data show about 86,000 clones, approximately 89% seen once. This clonotype was obtained from a female donor in good health, enrolled as a control in a pregnancy study. The material sequenced was peripheral blood, taken in the first trimester of pregnancy.

CDR3 DNA: TGTGCCAGCAGCGTAGAGGTTAGCGGTTCCTCTGGGGCCAACGTCCTGACTTTC. Translation gives CASSVEVSGSSGANVLTF. The chain has TRBV9 and TRBJ2-6, with a tentative D call TRBD2 (6 bases). The V end lost 0 bases, the J end lost 0 bases, and 13 bases lay between the germline ends. The CDR3 covers 18 residues. CDR1 and CDR2 from the germline V gene are SGDLS and YYNGEE.